The TCR beta chain described here comes from a study of cytotoxic CD8 clonotypes in ibrutinib-treated CLL. For the study at large: Complete response was seen in 2 patients and partial in about 24; some 12 progressed and around 14 stayed remitted after a median approximately 70 months. Study findings and constraints: Contraction or stability on treatment characterized the public clonotypes, which were uncommon. Sustained-remission and progressing patients' sampling times differed.

Generated by immunoSEQ multiplex PCR, the TCRdb table keeps only in-frame clones and is missing some. The table has 270,000 or so clones, 70% to 80% seen once. A remark on this clone: Its cognate antigen is unknown.

The V end was cut by 1 base, the J end by 5 bases, with 14 bases between. The CDR3 is made up of 15 amino acids. Germline V gene data show CDR1 as LNHDA and CDR2 as SQIVND (reference sequence). The chain uses TRBV19 and TRBJ1-2; D remains ambiguous. The source material was PBMCs, sampled at disease progression, from a patient treated with ibrutinib. The clonotype comes from a human donor with chronic lymphocytic leukemia. The CDR3 region has the DNA TGTGCCAGTAGTATAGGGCTCGTCGGATCGTATGGCTACACCTTC. It yields the protein CASSIGLVGSYGYTF. The entire variable domain, with the rest obtained from reference TRBV19 and TRBJ1-2, is as follows: DGGITQSPKYLFRKEGQNVTLSCEQNLNHDAMYWYRQDPGQGLRLIYYSQIVNDFQKGDIAEGYSVSREKKESFPLTVTSAQKNPTAFYLCASSIGLVGSYGYTFGSGTRLTVV.